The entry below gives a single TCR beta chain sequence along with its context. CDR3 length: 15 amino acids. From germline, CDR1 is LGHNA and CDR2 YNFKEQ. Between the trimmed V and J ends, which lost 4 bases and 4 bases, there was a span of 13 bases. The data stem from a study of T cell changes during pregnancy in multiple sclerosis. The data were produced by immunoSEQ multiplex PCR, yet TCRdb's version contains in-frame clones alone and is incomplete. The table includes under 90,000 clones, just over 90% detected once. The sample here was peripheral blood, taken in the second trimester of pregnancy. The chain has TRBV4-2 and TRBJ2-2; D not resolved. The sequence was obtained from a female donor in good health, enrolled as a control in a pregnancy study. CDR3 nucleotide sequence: TGTGCCAGCAGCCCCCTGGGCGTCGGCACCGGGGAGCTGTTTTTT. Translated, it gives CASSPLGVGTGELFF.